This TCR beta chain was recorded in a study of T-cell reconstitution after alpha-beta-depleted transplantation in children. A library of TCRbeta sequences, prepared with unique molecular identifiers, was generated. MiXCR, run by TCRdb on the PCR reads, gives a single entry per CDR3 protein. The sample includes hundreds of thousands of distinct CDR3 sequences, 10% of them seen just once. This TCR derives from a human donor who donated a stem cell graft to a child with acute myeloid leukemia. The sample here was PBMCs from the stem cell graft donor, taken from the stem cell graft.

Written as DNA, the CDR3 is TGTGCCTGGAGTGTTTCGGCAGGGTACAATGAGCAGTTCTTC. This encodes CAWSVSAGYNEQFF. This chain joins TRBV30 and TRBJ2-1, with D perhaps matching TRBD1 (5 bases). The CDR3 covers 14 residues. V gave up 0 bases and J gave up 4 bases, with 10 bases separating them. Germline assignment: CDR1 GTSNPN and CDR2 SVGIG (reference sequence).